The 10 T cell receptor beta chains below all came from one sample that was sequenced in a study of beta chain features in type 1 diabetes. Sequencing targeted expressed TCRB transcripts, as all isolated RNA had been reverse transcribed. The assay was immunoSEQ multiplex PCR, and TCRdb's table has in-frame clones only and misses some. The table lists some 350,000 clones, roughly 13% of them singletons, with roughly 0.015% in the top ten. These TCRs are of unknown antigen specificity. Study results and limitations: A moderate, significant TCRB CDR3 shortening appeared in type 1 diabetes across four CD4+ subsets.

Source material: naive CD4+ T cells from blood. The receptor source for this set is a woman under 30 with type 1 diabetes.

V and J are TRBV6-1 and TRBJ2-1, with D possibly TRBD2 on 6 matching bases. From germline, CDR1 is MNHNS and CDR2 SASEGT. The CDR3 runs to 12 residues. V lost 6 bases, J lost 10 bases, and 13 bases lay in between. The CDR3 sequence is CASRPEAGEQFF. CDR3 DNA sequence: TGTGCCAGCAGACCAGAGGCGGGGGAGCAGTTCTTC.

The chain links TRBV5-1 to TRBJ2-2; D may be TRBD2 (5 bases). This CDR3 region has 15 residues. Germline CDR1 and CDR2: SGHRS and YFSETQ. V was pared by 0 bases and J by 1 base, with 7 bases between. CDR3 in amino acids: CASSLVEGNTGELFF. CDR3 coding DNA: TGCGCCAGCAGCTTGGTAGAGGGGAACACCGGGGAGCTGTTTTTT. The full variable domain, its missing parts supplied by reference TRBV5-1 and TRBJ2-2, is KAGVTQTPRYLIKTRGQQVTLSCSPISGHRSVSWYQQTPGQGLQFLFEYFSETQRNKGNFPGRFSGRQFSNSRSEMNVSTLELGDSALYLCASSLVEGNTGELFFGEGSRLTVL.

V is TRBV5-1 and J is TRBJ2-1; 7 positions agree with TRBD1. This CDR3 has 16 residues. Germline V gene sequence: CDR1 SGHRS, CDR2 YFSETQ. The J segment lost 6 bases and the V segment lost 0 bases, leaving 9 bases of the junction unmatched. The CDR3 protein is CASSLAVRQGSNEQFF. In nucleotides, the CDR3 is TGCGCCAGCAGCTTGGCTGTTAGACAGGGAAGCAATGAGCAGTTCTTC.

This clone turned up a few times. The chain uses TRBV18 and TRBJ2-7; TRBD2 matches 11 bases. From germline, CDR1 is KGHSH and CDR2 LQKENI. The V and J ends lost 4 bases and 7 bases, in that order; junction bases with no gene match: 12. The CDR3 is made up of 16 amino acids. The CDR3, as DNA: TGTGCCAGCTCACGGCTTATAGCGGGAGGGCCTCAAGAGCAGTACTTC. Translated: CASSRLIAGGPQEQYF.

The CDR3 is CASSETPGLHYEQYV. The CDR3 DNA reads TGTGCCAGCAGTGAAACCCCGGGACTGCACTACGAGCAGTACGTC. The V call is TRBV6-1, the J call TRBJ2-7; a possible D gene is TRBD2 (6 bases). Deletions cut 2 bases from V and 3 bases from J, with 14 bases between. Germline-derived CDR1 and CDR2 are MNHNS and SASEGT. CDR3 length equals 15 residues.

The rearrangement links TRBV7-3 to TRBJ2-3, with TRBD2 matching 9 bases. Germline CDR1 reads SGHTA; CDR2 reads FQGTGA. The CDR3 is 15 amino acids. With V trimmed by 6 bases and J by 2 bases, 6 bases remained unmatched. CDR3 sequence reads: CASSPTSGSTDTQYF. The DNA of the CDR3 is TGTGCCAGCAGTCCGACTAGCGGTTCCACAGATACGCAGTATTTT.

In its sample, this clone was seen a few times. The genes are TRBV20-1 and TRBJ2-4; D is unclear. Trimming took off 6 bases at V and 4 bases at J, with 4 bases between the two ends. Per the germline V gene, CDR1 is DFQATT and CDR2 is SNEGSKA (reference sequence). The CDR3 covers 10 residues. CDR3 region: CSAFKNIQYF. CDR3 nucleotide sequence: TGCAGTGCCTTTAAAAACATTCAGTACTTC.

The genes are TRBV11-2 and TRBJ1-1, with D perhaps TRBD1 (5 bases). V was clipped by 4 bases and J by 0 bases, with 9 bases between them. The germline V gene has CDR1 SGHAT and CDR2 FQNNGV. The CDR3 spans 14 residues. CDR3 amino acids: CASSSGFMNTEAFF. The CDR3 DNA sequence: TGTGCCAGCAGCTCAGGGTTCATGAACACTGAAGCTTTCTTT.

The chain has TRBV6-5 and TRBJ1-1; tentatively, D is TRBD1 (5 bases). The CDR3 runs to 15 residues. V was clipped by 1 base and J by 0 bases, with 9 bases between them. Germline CDR1 MNHEY, CDR2 SVGAGI. CDR3 sequence reads: CASSYWGSLNTEAFF. The CDR3 nucleotides read TGTGCCAGCAGTTACTGGGGCAGCTTGAACACTGAAGCTTTCTTT.

This clone has only a few counts. The chain joins TRBV5-4 to TRBJ2-1; 10 nucleotides match TRBD2. V shed 3 bases and J 8 bases; nucleotides not matched to a gene: 5. The V gene's germline CDR1 is SGHNT and CDR2 YYREEE (reference sequence). The CDR3 has 14 amino acids. The CDR3 coding sequence is TGTGCCAGCAGCTCGCTAGCGGGAGCAGATGAGCAGTTCTTC. Translating it yields CASSSLAGADEQFF.